This is a list of T cell receptor beta chains from one sample in a study of T cell changes during pregnancy in multiple sclerosis. Sequenced by immunoSEQ multiplex PCR; TCRdb stores in-frame clones only, minus some. This table holds over 50,000 clones, about 90% found once. The specimen was peripheral blood, collected in the first trimester of pregnancy. These receptors were obtained from a female donor with multiple sclerosis, enrolled in a pregnancy study. Both conserved end residues are part of each CDR3. The D gene is left open where the match is weak. Rows may omit the clone size; those that give it use once, few, many or a size class.

v_gene,d_gene,abundance,j_gene,CDR3aa,CDR3nt
TRBV19,TRBD1,.,TRBJ2-2,CASRRDRPLGDTGELFF,TGTGCCAGTAGGCGGGACAGGCCCCTCGGAGACACCGGGGAGCTGTTTTTT
TRBV7-2,.,.,TRBJ1-1,CASSLDPTGTEAFF,TGTGCCAGCAGCTTAGACCCTACAGGGACTGAAGCTTTCTTT
TRBV5-1,TRBD2,.,TRBJ2-5,CASSLDGRELPETQYF,TGCGCCAGCAGCTTGGATGGGCGGGAGCTTCCGGAGACCCAGTACTTC
TRBV5-1,.,.,TRBJ1-1,CASSLEGQRNTEAFF,TGCGCCAGCAGCTTGGAAGGACAGAGAAACACTGAAGCTTTCTTT
TRBV6-6,.,.,TRBJ2-7,CASKTSSYEQYF,TGTGCCAGCAAGACTAGTTCCTACGAGCAGTACTTC
TRBV19,TRBD2,.,TRBJ2-7,CASSITGGRSYEQYF,TGTGCCAGTAGTATTACTGGCGGGAGATCCTACGAGCAGTACTTC
TRBV4-1,.,.,TRBJ1-3,CASSPVGRQVGGTIYF,TGCGCCAGCAGTCCCGTCGGTAGACAGGTCGGAGGCACCATATATTTT
TRBV2,.,once,TRBJ2-7,CASNLGPSLYEQYF,TGTGCCAGCAACCTGGGGCCATCCCTCTACGAGCAGTACTTC
TRBV28,.,.,TRBJ2-5,CASSSPGQVYQETQYF,TGTGCCAGCAGTTCTCCGGGACAAGTGTACCAAGAGACCCAGTACTTC
TRBV6-5,TRBD1,few,TRBJ1-2,CASSTQGGASYGYTF,TGTGCCAGCAGTACACAGGGGGGAGCCTCTTATGGCTACACCTTC
TRBV10-3,.,.,TRBJ2-7,CAIRDSSPYEQYF,TGTGCCATCAGGGACAGTTCCCCCTACGAGCAGTACTTC
TRBV7-2,TRBD2,.,TRBJ2-3,CASSPRGGGSLTDTQYF,TGTGCCAGCAGCCCGAGGGGTGGCGGGAGTTTAACAGATACGCAGTATTTT
TRBV5-4,.,.,TRBJ1-2,CASSPKTGDYYGYTF,TGTGCCAGCAGCCCCAAGACAGGCGATTACTATGGCTACACCTTC
TRBV6-5,.,.,TRBJ2-6,CASSYTTSSGANVLTF,TGTGCCAGCAGTTACACCACCAGCTCTGGGGCCAACGTCCTGACTTTC
TRBV14,.,.,TRBJ1-2,CASSQGGEWNGYTF,TGTGCCAGCAGCCAAGGCGGGGAATGGAATGGCTACACCTTC
TRBV4-3,.,.,TRBJ1-2,CASSQALGQFGDGYTF,TGCGCCAGCAGCCAAGCCCTTGGACAGTTCGGTGATGGCTACACCTTC
TRBV18,TRBD1,.,TRBJ1-1,CASSSRPPGQQGTEAFF,TGTGCCAGCTCATCCCGCCCTCCGGGACAGCAAGGCACTGAAGCTTTCTTT
TRBV30,TRBD1,.,TRBJ1-2,CAWRPQQGAAQLGYTF,TGTGCCTGGAGGCCGCAGCAGGGGGCGGCGCAACTCGGCTACACCTTC
TRBV7-2,TRBD1,.,TRBJ2-4,CASSLEGASF,TGTGCCAGCAGCTTAGAGGGGGCTTCTTTC
TRBV2,TRBD1,once,TRBJ2-2,CASSEEGQGITGELFF,TGTGCCAGCAGTGAAGAGGGACAGGGAATTACTGGGGAGCTGTTTTTT
TRBV10-3,.,.,TRBJ1-5,CAISESGGDNQPQHF,TGTGCCATCAGTGAGTCCGGAGGGGACAATCAGCCCCAGCATTTT
TRBV7-8,TRBD2,.,TRBJ2-4,CASSRTTSGRDLAKNIQYF,TGTGCCAGCAGCCGAACGACTAGCGGGAGAGACCTAGCCAAAAACATTCAGTACTTC
TRBV30,.,.,TRBJ1-4,CAWSPPLRQAAQGF,TGTGCCTGGAGTCCCCCCCTAAGACAGGCCGCCCAAGGATTT
TRBV18,TRBD1,.,TRBJ2-7,CASSPTGAFEQYF,TGTGCCAGCTCACCAACAGGGGCTTTCGAGCAGTACTTC
TRBV11-3,.,.,TRBJ2-1,CASSKRPRGHEQFF,TGTGCCAGCAGCAAGAGACCAAGAGGGCATGAGCAGTTCTTC
TRBV5-5,TRBD1,.,TRBJ2-2,CASRPPGTANTGELFF,TGTGCCAGCAGACCGCCGGGGACAGCTAACACCGGGGAGCTGTTTTTT
TRBV2,.,.,TRBJ2-6,CASGQAGANVLTF,TGTGCCAGCGGCCAAGCTGGGGCCAACGTCCTGACTTTC
TRBV7-2,.,.,TRBJ1-2,CASSSTTANYGYTF,TGTGCCAGCAGCTCAACGACAGCTAACTATGGCTACACCTTC
TRBV23-1,TRBD1,.,TRBJ1-5,CASSQWGDRDEPQHF,TGCGCCAGCAGTCAATGGGGCGACAGGGATGAGCCCCAGCATTTT
TRBV20-1,.,.,TRBJ2-3,CSARDMDTQYF,TGCAGTGCTAGAGATATGGATACGCAGTATTTT
TRBV6-8,TRBD2,.,TRBJ2-3,CASSYPGLAVEPDTQYF,TGTGCCAGCAGTTACCCGGGACTAGCAGTCGAACCAGATACGCAGTATTTT
TRBV9,TRBD2,.,TRBJ2-1,CASSVETSEGYNEQFF,TGTGCCAGCAGCGTAGAGACTAGCGAAGGTTACAATGAGCAGTTCTTC
TRBV19,TRBD2,.,TRBJ2-2,CASSPYSGGSTGELFF,TGTGCCAGTAGCCCTTATAGCGGGGGGAGCACCGGGGAGCTGTTTTTT
TRBV29-1,.,.,TRBJ2-7,CSVRAGSYEQYF,TGCAGCGTTCGGGCAGGGTCCTACGAGCAGTACTTC
TRBV27,TRBD2,few,TRBJ2-7,CASQGLRGYEQYF,TGTGCCAGTCAGGGACTACGGGGATACGAGCAGTACTTC
TRBV19,TRBD1,.,TRBJ2-3,CASSIADRAILETDTQYF,TGTGCCAGTAGTATTGCGGACAGGGCGATACTCGAGACAGATACGCAGTATTTT
TRBV5-1,.,.,TRBJ1-1,CASSLGRGMNTEAFF,TGCGCCAGCAGTCTGGGGAGGGGGATGAACACTGAAGCTTTCTTT
TRBV6-1,.,.,TRBJ2-3,CASSEKRTNTDTQYF,TGTGCCAGCAGTGAGAAGAGGACTAACACAGATACGCAGTATTTT
TRBV9,TRBD2,.,TRBJ2-2,CASSVTSGTLTGELFF,TGTGCCAGCAGCGTCACTAGCGGGACTTTAACCGGGGAGCTGTTTTTT
TRBV28,TRBD2,.,TRBJ2-1,CASGGATSGKNEQFF,TGTGCCAGCGGGGGTGCGACTAGCGGGAAGAATGAGCAGTTCTTC
TRBV9,TRBD2,.,TRBJ2-3,CASSVVGSGSGTDTQYF,TGTGCCAGCAGCGTTGTGGGTAGCGGGAGTGGCACAGATACGCAGTATTTT
TRBV27,.,.,TRBJ1-1,CASSLFPGNTEAFF,TGTGCCAGCAGTTTATTTCCAGGGAACACTGAAGCTTTCTTT
TRBV12-5,TRBD1,.,TRBJ2-1,CASGLVRDRAYNEQFF,TGTGCTAGTGGTTTGGTACGGGACAGAGCCTACAATGAGCAGTTCTTC
TRBV6-1,TRBD1,.,TRBJ2-3,CASRLTGGVTDTQYF,TGTGCCAGCAGACTGACAGGGGGAGTGACAGATACGCAGTATTTT
TRBV15,.,few,TRBJ2-3,CATSRDQGSTDTQYF,TGTGCCACCAGCAGAGATCAGGGGAGCACAGATACGCAGTATTTT
TRBV28,TRBD1,.,TRBJ2-3,CASSFGDRDPFTDTQYF,TGTGCCAGCAGTTTTGGGGACAGGGACCCCTTTACAGATACGCAGTATTTT
TRBV5-5,TRBD2,once,TRBJ2-7,CASIIGLAGGGGINEQYF,TGTGCCAGCATCATCGGACTAGCGGGAGGCGGCGGGATAAACGAGCAGTACTTC
TRBV7-2,TRBD2,.,TRBJ2-3,CASSLVLAGDTQYF,TGTGCCAGCAGCTTGGTGCTAGCGGGAGATACGCAGTATTTT
TRBV4-3,TRBD2,.,TRBJ2-7,CASSQEAQLAGGYEQYF,TGCGCCAGCAGCCAAGAGGCCCAACTAGCGGGAGGTTACGAGCAGTACTTC
TRBV5-1,.,.,TRBJ2-1,CASSLVLWTHYNEQFF,TGCGCCAGCAGCTTGGTCCTTTGGACTCACTACAATGAGCAGTTCTTC
TRBV30,TRBD1,.,TRBJ1-3,CAWSRTAGGSGNTIYF,TGTGCCTGGAGTCGGACTGCAGGGGGTTCTGGAAACACCATATATTTT
TRBV5-4,TRBD1,.,TRBJ2-7,CASSLPGQVYEQYF,TGTGCCAGCAGCCTTCCTGGACAGGTCTACGAGCAGTACTTC
TRBV15,TRBD2,.,TRBJ2-3,CATSRDLLAGQYF,TGTGCCACCAGCAGAGATTTACTAGCGGGGCAGTATTTT
TRBV14,TRBD2,.,TRBJ2-5,CASSQRAGVQETQYF,TGTGCCAGCAGCCAACGGGCGGGGGTCCAAGAGACCCAGTACTTC
TRBV18,TRBD2,once,TRBJ2-3,CASSSLTSGSTDTQYF,TGTGCCAGCTCATCCCTGACTAGCGGGAGCACAGATACGCAGTATTTT
TRBV6-5,.,once,TRBJ2-1,CASSSGLFNEQFF,TGTGCCAGCAGTTCGGGACTCTTCAATGAGCAGTTCTTC
TRBV18,TRBD1,.,TRBJ1-2,CASSPSWTGNGGGYTF,TGTGCCAGCTCACCCTCCTGGACAGGGAATGGGGGTGGCTACACCTTC
TRBV4-2,.,.,TRBJ1-1,CASSQVISGDTEAFF,TGTGCCAGCAGCCAAGTTATTTCAGGGGACACTGAAGCTTTCTTT